This T cell receptor beta chain originates from a study of technical replicates of blood from a handful of donors. The CDR3 has 12 residues. Per germline, CDR1 SGHVS and CDR2 FNYEAQ. Between the trimmed V and J ends, which lost 3 bases and 7 bases, there was a span of 4 bases. Here immunoSEQ multiplex PCR was the method, and the copy in TCRdb shows in-frame clones only, minus some. The table records 50,000 or so clones, approximately 90% of them present only once. The receptor was derived from a human donor in good health. Some clones in this sample may be carry-over from other donors' samples. The rearrangement joins TRBV7-6 to TRBJ1-6; no clear D gene. Sequencing used PBMCs. CDR3 amino acids: CASSLENSPLHF. The CDR3 DNA reads as TGTGCCAGCAGCTTGGAGAATTCACCCCTCCACTTT. Filled out from reference TRBV7-6 and TRBJ1-6, the complete variable domain reads GAGVSQSPRYKVTKRGQDVALRCDPISGHVSLYWYRQALGQGPEFLTYFNYEAQQDKSGLPNDRFSAERPEGSISTLTIQRTEQRDSAMYRCASSLENSPLHFGNGTRLTVT.